Listed here are 12 T cell receptor beta chains from one sample, sequenced in a study of cytomegalovirus exposure and HLA in healthy donors. Sequencing was performed with immunoSEQ multiplex PCR; in TCRdb, only in-frame clones are kept and a portion is missing. Of more than 35,000 clones detected, over 85% appear once; the ten largest clones hold about 3.1%. Sample: PBMCs. These receptors were collected from a man aged 18-30 years in good health and CMV-seronegative.

V gene TRBV6-1 combines with J gene TRBJ2-1; D ambiguous. Trimming removed 6 bases at V and 0 bases at J, with 6 bases between. There are 13 residues in the CDR3. Germline V gene lookup returns CDR1 MNHNS and CDR2 SASEGT. The CDR3 DNA sequence: TGTGCCAGCAGCAGAAACTCCTACAATGAGCAGTTCTTC. This gives the protein CASSRNSYNEQFF.

V and J are TRBV30 and TRBJ1-4, with 7 bases fitting TRBD1. The CDR3 contains 15 residues. Germline V gene sequence: CDR1 GTSNPN, CDR2 SVGIG (reference sequence). With 5 bases clipped from V and 3 bases from J, the junction kept 9 bases outside the gene matches. The CDR3 DNA reads TGTGCCTGGGCAGCACAGGGGTCACCTAATGAAAAACTGTTTTTT. Its protein is CAWAAQGSPNEKLFF.

V and J are TRBV7-3 and TRBJ2-3; TRBD2 is a possible D gene (6 bases). CDR3 length: 15 residues. The V gene lost 2 bases and the J gene lost 6 bases, with 15 bases spanning the gap. Per germline, CDR1 SGHTA and CDR2 FQGTGA. The CDR3 here is CASSLYRLGGDTQYF. The CDR3 DNA reads as TGTGCCAGCAGCTTATATCGTCTAGGAGGGGATACGCAGTATTTT.

The chain couples TRBV19 to TRBJ2-3; 11 positions agree with TRBD2. The junction had 1 base not matched to a gene; V was cut back by 1 base and J by 4 bases. This CDR3 contains 15 residues. In germline, CDR1 is LNHDA, CDR2 SQIVND (reference sequence). Here the CDR3 reads CASSIGLAGPDTQYF. DNA of the CDR3: TGTGCCAGTAGTATAGGACTAGCGGGACCAGATACGCAGTATTTT.

This chain joins TRBV2 and TRBJ1-6; 7 bases match TRBD1. Germline assignment: CDR1 SNHLY and CDR2 FYNNEI. The V segment lost 5 bases and the J segment 3 bases; nucleotides outside the gene matches: 7. This CDR3 region has 16 residues. CDR3 sequence: CASSPRQGGYNSPLHF. The CDR3 coding sequence is TGTGCCAGCAGTCCCAGACAGGGTGGCTATAATTCACCCCTCCACTTT.

V gene TRBV7-9 combines with J gene TRBJ1-1; 8 bases are a match to TRBD1. V was clipped by 3 bases and J by 6 bases; unmatched bases: 3. This CDR3 region has 13 residues. Germline V gene data show CDR1 as SEHNR and CDR2 as FQNEAQ (reference sequence). CDR3 in DNA: TGTGCCAGCAGCTTGGGACAGGTCGCTGAAGCTTTCTTT. It codes for CASSLGQVAEAFF. The full variable domain, in which reference TRBV7-9 and TRBJ1-1 provide the parts outside the CDR3, is DTGVSQNPRHKITKRGQNVTFRCDPISEHNRLYWYRQTLGQGPEFLTYFQNEAQLEKSRLLSDRFSAERPKGSFSTLEIQRTEQGDSAMYLCASSLGQVAEAFFGQGTRLTVV.

CDR3 bases: TGTGCCAGCAGCTTGTACGCAGGGGGCGTCACTGAAGCTTTCTTT. Its protein product is CASSLYAGGVTEAFF. V gene TRBV5-8 combines with J gene TRBJ1-1, with 8 bases matching TRBD1. Per germline, CDR1 SGHTS and CDR2 YDEGEE. CDR3 length: 15 amino acids. The J segment lost 4 bases and the V segment lost 1 base, leaving 6 bases of the junction unmatched. The full variable domain, its missing parts supplied by reference TRBV5-8 and TRBJ1-1, is EAGVTQSPTHLIKTRGQQATLRCSPISGHTSVYWYQQALGLGLQFLLWYDEGEERNRGNFPPRFSGRQFPNYSSELNVNALELEDSALYLCASSLYAGGVTEAFFGQGTRLTVV.

In this sample, this clone turned up a few times. This rearrangement joins TRBV2 to TRBJ1-1, with D perhaps TRBD1 (5 bases). Germline V gene sequence: CDR1 SNHLY, CDR2 FYNNEI. V lost 7 bases, J lost 0 bases, and 12 bases lay in between. The CDR3 spans 14 residues. CDR3 nucleotide sequence: TGTGCCAGCACGGCAGGGTCCTTGAACACTGAAGCTTTCTTT. Protein sequence: CASTAGSLNTEAFF.

The chain joins TRBV19 to TRBJ2-5; D is unclear. Trimming stripped 5 bases from V and 5 bases from J, with 18 bases between. The CDR3 has 15 residues. CDR1 is LNHDA, CDR2 SQIVND, per germline (reference sequence). CDR3 in amino acids: CASSLTNSGRETQYF. The CDR3 DNA sequence: TGTGCCAGTAGTCTCACAAACTCGGGTCGGGAGACCCAGTACTTC.

In DNA, the CDR3 is TGTGCCAGCAGCTTAGAGGGGCAGGGGAGTGGAAACACCATATATTTT. Amino acids: CASSLEGQGSGNTIYF. The J gene is TRBJ1-3, the V gene TRBV7-9; possibly TRBD1 for D (6 bases). Germline assignment: CDR1 SEHNR and CDR2 FQNEAQ (reference sequence). Deletions cut 1 base from V and 3 bases from J, with 13 bases between. This CDR3 is 16 amino acids long.

The CDR3 DNA reads as TGTGCCAGCAGCGTAGGGGCCCCGAGGGGCACAGATACGCAGTATTTT. Translation gives CASSVGAPRGTDTQYF. The V call is TRBV9, the J call TRBJ2-3, with D perhaps matching TRBD2 (5 bases). From germline, CDR1 is SGDLS and CDR2 YYNGEE. V gave up 0 bases and J gave up 1 base, with 12 bases separating them. This CDR3 is built from 16 residues. Supplemented by reference TRBV9 and TRBJ2-3, the full variable domain reads DSGVTQTPKHLITATGQRVTLRCSPRSGDLSVYWYQQSLDQGLQFLIQYYNGEERAKGNILERFSAQQFPDLHSELNLSSLELGDSALYFCASSVGAPRGTDTQYFGPGTRLTVL.

The CDR3 here is CASSHLDRDRASYEQYF. The CDR3 nucleotides read TGTGCCAGCAGCCACCTAGACCGGGACAGGGCCTCCTACGAGCAGTACTTC. The V gene is TRBV21-1, the J gene TRBJ2-7; TRBD1, the table's D call, was not compared with the DNA. TRBV21-1 is tagged as a pseudogene. CDR3 length equals 17 residues.